The 10 T cell receptor beta chains below come from one sample, sequenced in a study of blood T cell repertoires in COVID-19. Measured with immunoSEQ multiplex PCR; TCRdb has only the in-frame clones, and not every one. The sample holds a few hundred thousand clones, approximately 92% seen once. The sequenced sample was peripheral blood. The origin of the receptors is a woman in her thirties with COVID-19, enrolled during active disease.

In DNA, the CDR3 is TGTGCCAGTACTTTCACCGCAGGGCCGAACACTGAAGCTTTCTTT. This gives the protein CASTFTAGPNTEAFF. J is TRBJ1-1 and V is TRBV19, with TRBD1 as a possible D gene (5 bases). Per the germline V gene, CDR1 is LNHDA and CDR2 is SQIVND (reference sequence). The V end was cut by 7 bases, the J end by 1 base, with 16 bases between. The CDR3 extends over 15 amino acids.

V is TRBV11-2 and J is TRBJ2-7, with D unresolved. The CDR3 has 12 amino acids. CDR1 and CDR2 from the germline V gene are SGHAT and FQNNGV. The ends were cut back, 0 bases at V and 6 bases at J, with 6 bases in the middle. The CDR3 region has the DNA TGTGCCAGCAGCTTAGACTCCAGCGAGCAGTACTTC. Translation gives CASSLDSSEQYF. The complete variable domain, with remaining parts taken from reference TRBV11-2 and TRBJ2-7, reads EAGVAQSPRYKIIEKRQSVAFWCNPISGHATLYWYQQILGQGPKLLIQFQNNGVVDDSQLPKDRFSAERLKGVDSTLKIQPAKLEDSAVYLCASSLDSSEQYFGPGTRLTVT.

The J gene is TRBJ2-7, the V gene TRBV29-1; D gene uncertain. Per the germline V gene, CDR1 is SQVTM and CDR2 is ANQGSEA. This CDR3 has 11 amino acids. Trimming cost V 5 bases and J 2 bases, with 7 bases left between them. The CDR3 DNA follows: TGCAGCGTTCCCGTCCCCTACGAGCAGTACTTC. Translation gives CSVPVPYEQYF.

CDR3 nucleotide sequence: TGTGCCAGCCAGGAGCGGGAGGGCCGCTACGAGCAGTACTTC. Amino acids: CASQEREGRYEQYF. The chain links TRBV2 to TRBJ2-7; TRBD2 agrees at 10 bases. Trimming took 8 bases from V and 3 from J; bases not matched to a gene: 7. Germline CDR1 is SNHLY and CDR2 is FYNNEI. The CDR3 runs 14 residues.

The J gene is TRBJ2-3, the V gene TRBV2, with D perhaps TRBD2 (6 bases). The V end lost 3 bases, the J end lost 5 bases, and 12 bases lay between the germline ends. CDR3 length: 14 residues. Germline V gives CDR1 SNHLY, CDR2 FYNNEI. CDR3 sequence reads: CASSEGDGRDTQYF. In DNA, the CDR3 is TGTGCCAGCAGTGAGGGGGACGGGAGAGATACGCAGTATTTT.

The chain uses TRBV10-3 and TRBJ2-7; 8 positions agree with TRBD2. The V gene's germline CDR1 is ENHRY and CDR2 SYGVKD. CDR3 length: 14 residues. J was trimmed by 0 bases and V by 7 bases; bases with no gene match: 5. The CDR3 coding sequence is TGTGCCATCACAACTAGCGGCCCCTCCTACGAGCAGTACTTC. Protein: CAITTSGPSYEQYF.

V usage is TRBV6-2 or TRBV6-3 and J usage is TRBJ1-4; tentative D call: TRBD1 (5 bases). The CDR3 spans 15 residues. With 3 bases removed from V and 4 bases from J, the gap between germline ends came to 12 bases. Germline CDR1 reads MNHEY; CDR2 reads SVGEGT. CDR3 nucleotides: TGTGCCAGCAGTTATGGGGCAGCCGATAATGAAAAACTGTTTTTT. It specifies CASSYGAADNEKLFF.

The chain is built from TRBV30 and TRBJ2-1, with a tentative D call TRBD2 (5 bases). In germline, CDR1 is GTSNPN, CDR2 SVGIG (reference sequence). Trimming took off 0 bases at V and 4 bases at J, with 13 bases between the two ends. The CDR3 has 15 residues. CDR3 amino acids: CAWSVAASGYNEQFF. The CDR3 region has the DNA TGTGCCTGGAGTGTCGCAGCGTCGGGGTACAATGAGCAGTTCTTC.

This sequence joins TRBV5-1 and TRBJ2-5; a weak D match, TRBD1 (6 bases). The CDR3 loop spans 15 amino acids. The V gene lost 2 bases and the J gene lost 4 bases, with 15 bases spanning the gap. CDR1 and CDR2 from the germline V gene are SGHRS and YFSETQ. The CDR3 nucleotides are TGCGCCAGCAGCTTCCTACAGGGCCCGAGAGAGACCCAGTACTTC. Its translation is CASSFLQGPRETQYF.

The chain carries TRBV19 and TRBJ1-3; 9 bases fit TRBD1. The V segment lost 5 bases and the J segment 4 bases; nucleotides outside the gene matches: 9. CDR3 size: 16 residues. Germline CDR1 is LNHDA and CDR2 is SQIVND (reference sequence). In nucleotides, the CDR3 is TGTGCCAGTAGTCAACCTCCGGGACAGGGAGGAAACACCATATATTTT. Its translation: CASSQPPGQGGNTIYF. Based on the CDR3 plus reference TRBV19 and TRBJ1-3, the full variable domain is DGGITQSPKYLFRKEGQNVTLSCEQNLNHDAMYWYRQDPGQGLRLIYYSQIVNDFQKGDIAEGYSVSREKKESFPLTVTSAQKNPTAFYLCASSQPPGQGGNTIYFGEGSWLTVV.